The source of this T cell receptor beta chain is a study of T-cell reconstitution after alpha-beta-depleted transplantation in children. Study-wide results and caveats: Counts and diversity of T cells one year after transplant came mostly from newly produced T cells. It was surviving recipient T cells and thymic progenitors that gave some patients high TCRbeta diversity at day 60.

Using unique molecular identifiers, the investigators prepared the TCRbeta library. TCRdb independently ran MiXCR on the PCR reads; one entry per CDR3 protein. The table has 500,000 to 600,000 distinct CDR3 sequences, 27% seen once. Concerning this clonotype itself: Its antigen is as yet unknown.

Losses at the gene ends were 5 bases for V and 5 bases for J; bases not matched to a gene: 15. The CDR3 sequence is 17 residues long. The rearrangement joins TRBV12-3 or TRBV12-4 to TRBJ2-1; TRBD2 matches 7 bases. This receptor was obtained from a boy under two years old with Wiskott-Aldrich syndrome, due to receive a stem cell transplant. The source material was PBMCs, sampled before TCRalphabeta/CD19-depleted stem cell transplant. The chain's CDR3 is CASSGKSGARINNEQFF. CDR3 DNA sequence: TGTGCCAGCAGTGGCAAAAGCGGGGCCCGCATCAACAATGAGCAGTTCTTC.